The sequence of this T cell receptor beta chain was determined in a study of blood T cell repertoires in COVID-19. Study background: The origin of the acute and convalescent COVID-19 samples was the United States, Italy and Spain. PBMCs, B-cell-depleted T cells, or T cells were the source of the cDNA or gDNA that made up the material.

In the authors' methods: Amplified reference gene primers provided the basis for estimating nucleated cell counts. TCRdb's copy holds only in-frame clones and misses some; the assay was immunoSEQ multiplex PCR. That table furnishes V, J and clone size, whereas the DNA furnished D and trimming. Among 150,000 to 200,000 clones listed, about four fifths were seen once. V was cut by 0 bases and J by 13 bases, with 10 bases left in between. The CDR3 totals 12 residues. Germline loops: CDR1 SGDLS, CDR2 YYNGEE. This clonotype was sampled from a woman between 70 and 85 years old who had recovered from COVID-19. Sequences were obtained from peripheral blood. This sequence joins TRBV9 and TRBJ2-2, with unresolved D. DNA for the CDR3: TGTGCCAGCAGCGTAGCGGGTCTTTGGCTGTTTTTT. Protein: CASSVAGLWLFF. Drawing the rest from reference TRBV9 and TRBJ2-2, the complete variable domain is DSGVTQTPKHLITATGQRVTLRCSPRSGDLSVYWYQQSLDQGLQFLIQYYNGEERAKGNILERFSAQQFPDLHSELNLSSLELGDSALYFCASSVAGLWLFFGEGSRLTVL.